This entry is about one T cell receptor (beta chain). The antigen it binds to is not known. No base-level quality is on record; no much larger clone is a single base apart. Sequences MDHEN (CDR1) and SYDVKM (CDR2) are obtained from the germline V gene. From cysteine to phenylalanine, the CDR3 is 16 amino acids long. This entry keeps only the CDR3 DNA: 48 bases, framed from base 1. At the junction V is shortened by 5 bases and J by 6 bases, with 23 bases in between. In the prospective study, participants were about 18 to 100 years old, resided in 24 geographic areas of the United States, and were enrolled through a virtual design. In the prospective study, participants were assigned to cohorts based on the clinical history participants reported in a screening survey and a study questionnaire. In the prospective study, mobile phlebotomists collected whole blood, serum and a nasopharyngeal or oropharyngeal swab from each participant. Prospective study participants could optionally give additional blood draws and questionnaires over a roughly two-month period. Blood samples from the prospective study were shipped frozen or at room temperature prior to DNA extraction.

These data come from a study of blood T cell repertoires in COVID-19 (dated by TCRdb to about 2020). About the study as a whole: Recovered participants in ImmuneRACE Cohort 3 were defined as having two consecutive negative NP/OP PCR tests, clearance from a healthcare professional, or resolution of symptoms. Collaborator samples came from the United States, Italy and Spain and covered acute and convalescent phases of COVID-19. The prospective study material was composed of cDNA or gDNA derived from T cells, B-cell-depleted T cells, or PBMCs. Deeply sampled blood TCRbeta repertoires from subjects exposed to, actively infected with, or recovered from COVID-19 were included in the dataset. A freely available public database, intended as a resource for researchers studying the immune response to SARS-CoV-2, is where the repertoires were released. Samples were obtained from the ongoing ImmuneRACE study (first 160 participants) and from over 1,000 subjects provided by 6 global collaborators. Sample metadata almost always included a de-identified subject ID, COVID-19 status, age in years and sex. HLA class I and class II types, where available, came from metadata supplied by the sample provider rather than from assay-based typing.

The immunoSEQ Assay, a bias-controlled multiplex PCR, was used to amplify TCRbeta CDR3 regions from genomic DNA. As for the original processing: The number of nucleated cells in each sample was estimated from the amplification of reference gene primers within the assay. To quantify the absolute abundance of each unique TCRbeta CDR3 rearrangement, sequence reads were collapsed and filtered. Productive Simpson clonality was computed per sample as the square root of Simpson's diversity index over productive rearrangements. What TCRdb holds here is the immuneACCESS table cut down to in-frame rearrangements. Part of the clones is not present; checked against another copy, under half of the missing clones reflect an unresolved V gene, and the others are unexplained. V and J calls and clone size are those listed in that table; D and trimming were worked out from the DNA. The sample includes approximately 250,000 clones, with 88% observed a single time. The ten top clones hold around 2% of the sample.

Summary of the overall study and its limitations: Clinical and demographic metadata were provided uncurated, with the amount varying by source and participant.

Sequencing was done on a sample of PBMCs or T cells enriched from blood (not recorded which). The chain joins TRBV28 to TRBJ2-7; D gene: possibly TRBD1, on 6 matching bases. The sequence was obtained from a woman in her fifties or sixties in a cohort exposed to, infected with or recovered from COVID-19 (not recorded which). CDR3 protein: CASSRYGQGIRREQYF. The DNA is as follows: TGTGCCAGCAGTCGTTACGGGCAGGGGATTCGTCGCGAGCAGTACTTC.